This T cell receptor (beta chain) came from a study of T cell clones after liver transplantation. A remark on this clone: In the same sample, other DNA sequences code for this CDR3.

Germline CDR1 and CDR2: SGHRS and YFSETQ. V lost 1 base and J 0 bases, leaving 8 bases between the germline ends. The CDR3 loop spans 14 amino acids. TCRdb's copy holds only in-frame clones and misses some; the assay was immunoSEQ multiplex PCR. The data hold around 100,000 clones, with 82% observed a single time. The material sequenced was CD4+ T cells from blood, taken before liver transplant. J is TRBJ2-7 and V is TRBV5-1; D remains ambiguous. The TCR sequence derives from a human donor who received a liver transplant. The CDR3 DNA is TGCGCCAGCAGCTTGAACAGTGGCTCCTACGAGCAGTACTTC. Translation gives CASSLNSGSYEQYF. Variable domain in full (rest from reference TRBV5-1 and TRBJ2-7): KAGVTQTPRYLIKTRGQQVTLSCSPISGHRSVSWYQQTPGQGLQFLFEYFSETQRNKGNFPGRFSGRQFSNSRSEMNVSTLELGDSALYLCASSLNSGSYEQYFGPGTRLTVT.